These 25 T cell receptor beta chains share one sample of origin, sequenced in a study of cytomegalovirus exposure and HLA in healthy donors. Primers: 60 Vbeta forward and 13 Jbeta reverse. Data came from immunoSEQ multiplex PCR; TCRdb stores just in-frame clones and leaves some out. Of 160,000 or so clones listed, approximately 78% are singletons. Sequencing was performed on PBMCs. These receptors were obtained from a male donor in good health and CMV-seronegative.

The V and J genes are TRBV25-1 and TRBJ2-1; tentatively, D is TRBD2 (6 bases). The germline V gene encodes CDR1 MGHDK and CDR2 SYGVNS. The V gene lost 6 bases and the J gene lost 2 bases, with 11 bases spanning the gap. The CDR3 is made up of 14 amino acids. CDR3 nucleotides: TGTGCCAGCAGCGTAGGAGGGGCCTACAATGAGCAGTTCTTC. The encoded protein is CASSVGGAYNEQFF.

This clone has just a few counts. The chain links TRBV11-2 to TRBJ2-3; no clear D. Germline loops: CDR1 SGHAT, CDR2 FQNNGV. This CDR3 region has 14 residues. Trimming removed 6 bases at V and 1 base at J, with 11 bases between. The CDR3 loop is CASRVGQGTDTQYF. The CDR3 nucleotides are TGTGCCAGCAGGGTGGGCCAGGGCACAGATACGCAGTATTTT.

V gene TRBV11-2 combines with J gene TRBJ2-7; 8 nucleotides align to TRBD1. Germline V gene data show CDR1 as SGHAT and CDR2 as FQNNGV. The CDR3 sequence is 16 residues long. Losses at the gene ends were 3 bases for V and 4 bases for J; bases not matched to a gene: 11. This CDR3 reads CASSFPGQGAWYEQYF. Here the CDR3 DNA reads TGTGCCAGCAGCTTTCCGGGCCAGGGGGCCTGGTACGAGCAGTACTTC.

The chain combines TRBV7-2 with TRBJ2-3, with TRBD2 matching over 7 bases. V was pared by 1 base and J by 2 bases, with 6 bases of the junction left unmatched. This CDR3 contains 16 residues. Germline V gene sequence: CDR1 SGHTA, CDR2 FQGNSA. The CDR3 reads CASSLGGGGPTDTQYF. The CDR3 bases are TGTGCCAGCAGCTTAGGCGGCGGGGGTCCCACAGATACGCAGTATTTT.

The gene calls are TRBV6-5 and TRBJ2-1; D possibly corresponds to TRBD1 (5 bases). This CDR3 region has 15 residues. CDR1 and CDR2 from the germline V gene are MNHEY and SVGAGI. V shed 6 bases and J shed 2 bases, with 14 bases lying between them. The CDR3 reads CASSSGSVAYNEQFF. CDR3 sequence (DNA): TGTGCCAGCAGCTCAGGGTCTGTTGCCTACAATGAGCAGTTCTTC.

This clone came up a few times. The chain is built from TRBV4-2 and TRBJ1-6; 9 bases are a match to TRBD1. This CDR3 spans 16 amino acids. The V and J ends lost 4 bases and 8 bases, in that order; junction bases with no gene match: 9. The germline V gene has CDR1 LGHNA and CDR2 YNFKEQ. The chain's CDR3 is CASSPGTGIGDSPLHF. The CDR3 DNA reads as TGTGCCAGCAGCCCCGGGACAGGGATTGGTGATTCACCCCTCCACTTT.

The J gene is TRBJ2-3, the V gene TRBV11-3; weak D call: TRBD1 (6 bases). The CDR3 runs 15 residues. Germline V gene sequence: CDR1 SGHNT, CDR2 YENEEA. V was clipped by 5 bases and J by 3 bases, with 15 bases between them. CDR3 protein: CASSPTGSSTDTQYF. The CDR3 DNA is TGTGCCAGCAGCCCTACAGGGAGCAGTACAGATACGCAGTATTTT.

The V call is TRBV6-6, the J call TRBJ2-7; 10 bases map to TRBD2. There are 15 residues in the CDR3. CDR1 and CDR2 from the germline V gene are MNHNY and SVGAGI (reference sequence). V shed 2 bases and J 6 bases; nucleotides not matched to a gene: 7. The CDR3 region has the DNA TGTGCCAGCAGTTACCCACAGCGGGGGGGAGGCGAGCAGTACTTC. Translating it yields CASSYPQRGGGEQYF.

The chain uses TRBV5-6 and TRBJ2-3; TRBD1 matches 7 bases. With V trimmed by 3 bases and J by 1 base, 2 bases remained unmatched. Germline values: CDR1 SGHDT, CDR2 YYEEEE. The length of the CDR3 is 14 residues. CDR3 coding DNA: TGTGCCAGCAGCTGGGGGACAGGCACAGATACGCAGTATTTT. Its protein product is CASSWGTGTDTQYF. Full variable domain (rest looked up from reference TRBV5-6 and TRBJ2-3): DAGVTQSPTHLIKTRGQQVTLRCSPKSGHDTVSWYQQALGQGPQFIFQYYEEEERQRGNFPDRFSGHQFPNYSSELNVNALLLGDSALYLCASSWGTGTDTQYFGPGTRLTVL.

The chain joins TRBV13 to TRBJ2-1, with 10 positions matching TRBD1. J lost 9 bases, V lost 3 bases, and 5 bases had no gene match. The CDR3 sequence is 14 residues long. Germline CDR1 and CDR2: PRHDT and FYEKMQ (reference sequence). This chain's CDR3 is CASSLDRGSGEQFF. CDR3 nucleotides: TGTGCCAGCAGCTTGGACAGGGGGTCGGGTGAGCAGTTCTTC.

V gene TRBV7-3 combines with J gene TRBJ2-1; maybe TRBD1 (6 bases). The CDR3 is 15 residues long. The germline V gene has CDR1 SGHTA and CDR2 FQGTGA. V lost 5 bases and J lost 6, with 17 bases in between. The CDR3 loop is CASSPYVTGSNEQFF. CDR3 coding DNA: TGTGCCAGCAGCCCCTACGTAACAGGGTCCAATGAGCAGTTCTTC.

The J gene is TRBJ1-2, the V gene TRBV7-9; 8 bases map to TRBD1. J lost 3 bases, V lost 5 bases, and 5 bases had no gene match. The germline V gene encodes CDR1 SEHNR and CDR2 FQNEAQ (reference sequence). CDR3 length equals 14 residues. The CDR3 region is CASSPGQGDYGYTF. In DNA form, the CDR3 reads TGTGCCAGCAGCCCCGGACAGGGAGACTATGGCTACACCTTC.

J is TRBJ1-1 and V is TRBV5-1, with D hard to call. Trimming removed 2 bases at V and 4 bases at J, with 9 bases between. The V gene's germline CDR1 is SGHRS and CDR2 YFSETQ. CDR3 size: 13 residues. The CDR3 bases are TGCGCCAGCAGCTTCGACGGGGTCACTGAAGCTTTCTTT. Translated, it gives CASSFDGVTEAFF.

The rearrangement uses TRBV7-9 and TRBJ2-7, with 8 bases aligning to TRBD2. V was clipped by 1 base and J by 3 bases; unmatched bases: 14. The germline V gene has CDR1 SEHNR and CDR2 FQNEAQ (reference sequence). The CDR3 totals 18 residues. The CDR3 nucleotides are TGTGCCAGCAGCTTAGAAGGTAGCGGGGAGTTTACCCTCTACGAGCAGTACTTC. It specifies CASSLEGSGEFTLYEQYF.

This clone was seen just once. This sequence joins TRBV6-1 and TRBJ1-2; weak D call: TRBD1 (6 bases). The germline gives CDR1 MNHNS, CDR2 SASEGT. CDR3 length equals 13 residues. Trimming stripped 8 bases from V and 6 bases from J, with 16 bases between. This CDR3 is CASLALSGDGYTF. The CDR3 DNA is TGTGCCAGCCTAGCCCTCTCAGGGGATGGCTACACCTTC.

The chain links TRBV25-1 to TRBJ2-5, with TRBD1 as a possible D gene (5 bases). This CDR3 has 14 residues. V gave up 2 bases and J gave up 5 bases, with 12 bases separating them. Germline lookup yields CDR1 MGHDK and CDR2 SYGVNS. The CDR3 spells CASSEPFRAETQYF. CDR3 coding DNA: TGTGCCAGCAGTGAACCGTTCAGGGCCGAGACCCAGTACTTC.

The rearrangement uses TRBV14 and TRBJ1-1; a weak D match, TRBD1 (6 bases). CDR3 length: 13 residues. Germline CDR1 SGHDN, CDR2 FVKESK. Deletions cut 5 bases from V and 1 base from J, with 8 bases between. CDR3 residues: CASSGQTNTEAFF. The CDR3 DNA reads as TGTGCCAGCAGCGGACAGACGAACACTGAAGCTTTCTTT.

V and J are TRBV10-2 and TRBJ2-1; 9 bases line up with TRBD2. Per germline, CDR1 WSHSY and CDR2 SAAADI. This CDR3 is built from 15 residues. V trimming: 2 bases; J trimming: 5 bases; junction bases outside the gene matches: 4. The CDR3 loop reads CASSEGGRGHNEQFF. CDR3 DNA: TGCGCCAGCAGTGAGGGCGGGAGGGGGCACAATGAGCAGTTCTTC.

About this clone itself: At the DNA level, this CDR3 is encoded by other sequences in the same sample as well. The chain joins TRBV2 to TRBJ2-7; 10 bases line up with TRBD1. With V trimmed by 6 bases and J by 5 bases, 7 bases remained unmatched. The CDR3 covers 14 residues. Germline V gives CDR1 SNHLY, CDR2 FYNNEI. CDR3 amino acids: CASSLRDRGDEQYF. CDR3 coding DNA: TGTGCCAGCAGCCTACGGGACAGGGGCGACGAGCAGTACTTC.

This clone was observed once. The genes are TRBV21-1 and TRBJ1-2; no DNA check was done on the table's D call, TRBD1. TRBV21-1 represents a pseudogene. This CDR3 has 20 amino acids. The CDR3 loop reads CASSSHDRDRGEVRNYGYTF. CDR3 in DNA: TGTGCCAGCAGCAGCCACGACCGAGACAGGGGAGAGGTTCGCAACTATGGCTACACCTTC.

The chain employs TRBV6-5 and TRBJ2-2; the D gene is possibly TRBD2 (7 bases). The CDR3 totals 12 residues. V was shortened by 8 bases and J by 6 bases, with 10 bases between the two germline ends. Germline V gene data show CDR1 as MNHEY and CDR2 as SVGAGI. CDR3 nucleotide sequence: TGTGCCAGCTTCGGGGGGCCCGGGGAGCTGTTTTTT. This sequence encodes CASFGGPGELFF.

The chain employs TRBV9 and TRBJ2-7, with TRBD1 identical over 10 bases. CDR1 SGDLS and CDR2 YYNGEE come from the germline V gene. The CDR3 runs to 15 residues. The junction had 12 bases not matched to a gene; V was cut back by 5 bases and J by 7 bases. CDR3 sequence (DNA): TGTGCCAGCAGTCAATCGGGACAGGGGAATAGAGAGCAGTACTTC. It is translated as CASSQSGQGNREQYF.

The V and J genes are TRBV6-1 and TRBJ2-4; the match to TRBD2 covers 10 bases. CDR3 length: 14 amino acids. Germline values: CDR1 MNHNS, CDR2 SASEGT. V lost 6 bases, J lost 8 bases, and 7 bases stayed unmatched. The CDR3 here is CASSTLAGSYIQYF. The DNA for the CDR3 is TGTGCCAGCAGCACACTAGCGGGATCGTACATTCAGTACTTC.

This clone was detected a few times. The chain joins TRBV2 to TRBJ1-3; 9 bases are a match to TRBD1. V lost 5 bases to trimming and J lost 4 bases; unmatched junction nucleotides: 3. CDR3 length equals 14 residues. Per the germline V gene, CDR1 is SNHLY and CDR2 is FYNNEI. CDR3 bases: TGTGCCAGCAGTCAGGACAGGGGAGGAAACACCATATATTTT. It translates to CASSQDRGGNTIYF.

This clone has only a few counts. CDR3 region: CATMRGGREKLFF. CDR3 in DNA: TGTGCCACTATGAGGGGGGGCCGGGAAAAACTGTTTTTT. The gene calls are TRBV6-1 and TRBJ1-4, with a possible D match to TRBD1 (6 bases). The V gene lost 10 bases and the J gene lost 8 bases, with 17 bases spanning the gap. The CDR3 covers 13 residues. Per the germline V gene, CDR1 is MNHNS and CDR2 is SASEGT.